These 6 T cell receptor beta chains share one sample of origin, sequenced in a study of cytomegalovirus exposure and HLA in healthy donors (dated by TCRdb to about 2017). Library preparation used the immunoSEQ multiplex PCR assay. A mixture of 60 forward primers for TCR Vbeta segments and 13 reverse primers for TCR Jbeta segments was used in the multiplex PCR. Sourced from immuneACCESS, this table was stored by TCRdb with only in-frame sequences that have V and J called. A share of the clones is absent; for the studies checked, an unresolved V gene accounts for under half, and the remainder has no known explanation. The sample's table covers under 250,000 clones. The top ten hold over 0.95% of the sample. The sample was PBMCs. The receptor source for this set is a girl aged 2-10 years in good health and CMV-seropositive.

The V gene is TRBV29-1, the J gene TRBJ1-1; 9 nucleotides match TRBD1. Germline lookup yields CDR1 SQVTM and CDR2 ANQGSEA. The V gene end was trimmed by 0 bases and the J gene end by 2 bases; junction bases not matched to a gene: 16. The CDR3 is 19 residues long. CDR3 coding DNA: TGCAGCGTTGAAGACCTACTCTCCGGGACAGGGAACCCTAACACTGAAGCTTTCTTT. It encodes CSVEDLLSGTGNPNTEAFF.

This chain uses TRBV19 with TRBJ1-2, with D unclear. CDR3 length: 12 amino acids. The germline V and J ends were trimmed by 2 bases and 4 bases, with 5 bases remaining between them. From germline, CDR1 is LNHDA and CDR2 SQIVND (reference sequence). In nucleotides, the CDR3 is TGTGCCAGTAGTATACCCATCTATGGCTACACCTTC. As protein: CASSIPIYGYTF. Supplemented by reference TRBV19 and TRBJ1-2, the full variable domain reads DGGITQSPKYLFRKEGQNVTLSCEQNLNHDAMYWYRQDPGQGLRLIYYSQIVNDFQKGDIAEGYSVSREKKESFPLTVTSAQKNPTAFYLCASSIPIYGYTFGSGTRLTVV.

This chain joins TRBV28 and TRBJ2-6; possibly TRBD2 for D (6 bases). Germline V gives CDR1 MDHEN, CDR2 SYDVKM. The CDR3 has 14 residues. Trimming shortened V by 7 bases and J by 3 bases, and 10 bases separated the two germline ends. CDR3 protein: CASIQGGGANVLTF. CDR3 bases: TGTGCCAGCATTCAGGGAGGTGGGGCCAACGTCCTGACTTTC. Combining the CDR3 with reference TRBV28 and TRBJ2-6 gives the whole variable domain DVKVTQSSRYLVKRTGEKVFLECVQDMDHENMFWYRQDPGLGLRLIYFSYDVKMKEKGDIPEGYSVSREKKERFSLILESASTNQTSMYLCASIQGGGANVLTFGAGSRLTVL.

V usage is TRBV10-3 and J usage is TRBJ1-1, with 9 bases matching TRBD1. The CDR3 covers 16 residues. Per the germline V gene, CDR1 is ENHRY and CDR2 is SYGVKD. V dropped 0 bases and J dropped 1; count of bases not matched to a gene: 3. DNA for the CDR3: TGTGCCATCAGTGAGTCGGGGACAGGGTGGAACACTGAAGCTTTCTTT. Its protein product is CAISESGTGWNTEAFF.

The chain has TRBV5-1 and TRBJ1-2, with D perhaps TRBD1 (5 bases). The CDR3 extends over 15 amino acids. Germline assignment: CDR1 SGHRS and CDR2 YFSETQ. V lost 7 bases, J lost 1 base, and 17 bases lay in between. CDR3 sequence: CASSRDSSFNYGYTF. The CDR3 bases are TGCGCCAGCTCGAGAGACAGCTCCTTTAACTATGGCTACACCTTC. Looking up the rest from reference TRBV5-1 and TRBJ1-2 gives the full variable domain: KAGVTQTPRYLIKTRGQQVTLSCSPISGHRSVSWYQQTPGQGLQFLFEYFSETQRNKGNFPGRFSGRQFSNSRSEMNVSTLELGDSALYLCASSRDSSFNYGYTFGSGTRLTVV.

The chain is built from TRBV7-9 and TRBJ2-7; D might be TRBD1 (5 bases). This CDR3 contains 17 residues. V was shortened by 1 base and J by 2 bases, with 18 bases between the two germline ends. Germline lookup yields CDR1 SEHNR and CDR2 FQNEAQ (reference sequence). CDR3 residues: CASSLVKGLGPTYEQYF. CDR3 nucleotide sequence: TGTGCCAGCAGCTTAGTAAAGGGGCTAGGCCCTACCTACGAGCAGTACTTC.